Below, 3 T cell receptor beta chains from the same sample are listed, as sequenced in a study of T cell responses to AZD1222 COVID-19 vaccine. Libraries were prepared by immunoSEQ multiplex PCR; TCRdb keeps only in-frame clonotypes and omits some of them. The data show approximately 140,000 clones, 75% to 95% seen once. The sample here was peripheral blood, taken 28 days after the second AZD1222 dose. These receptors originate from an adult who received the AZD1222 COVID-19 vaccine.

This chain links TRBV3-1 (or the pseudogene TRBV3-2) with TRBJ1-1; no definite D call. The V end lost 6 bases, the J end lost 8 bases, and 10 bases lay between the germline ends. Looked up from germline, CDR1 is LGHDT and CDR2 is YNNKEL (reference sequence). The CDR3 is 11 amino acids. The CDR3 DNA sequence: TGTGCCAGCAGTTTACAAGGAGAAGCTTTCTTT. Its protein product is CASSLQGEAFF.

J is TRBJ2-5 and V is TRBV2; 10 positions agree with TRBD2. With V trimmed by 3 bases and J by 0 bases, 1 base remained unmatched. Germline assignment: CDR1 SNHLY and CDR2 FYNNEI. This CDR3 is built from 15 residues. The CDR3 DNA reads as TGTGCCAGCAGTGACCTAGCGGGAGACCAAGAGACCCAGTACTTC. Translating it yields CASSDLAGDQETQYF.

The chain combines TRBV18 with TRBJ1-6; possible D gene TRBD1, 5 bases. Germline CDR1 is KGHSH and CDR2 is LQKENI. The CDR3 contains 15 residues. The V gene lost 6 bases and the J gene lost 7 bases, with 16 bases spanning the gap. The CDR3 DNA is TGTGCCAGCTCTCCCGGACTTGGGGGAAATTCACCCCTCCACTTT. It translates to CASSPGLGGNSPLHF.